This entry is about one T cell receptor (beta chain). Its antigen target is currently unknown. No much larger clone exists at a distance of one base, and base qualities are not known. From V the trimming removes 6 bases and from J it removes 8 bases, while the gene matches leave 15 bases of the junction unaccounted for. Taken from cysteine to phenylalanine, the CDR3 has 15 residues. The only DNA kept is the CDR3, 45 bases in frame from the first base. CDR1 SQVTM and CDR2 ANQGSEA were looked up in the germline V gene. The sample is drawn from a study of cytomegalovirus exposure and HLA in healthy donors (dated by TCRdb to the late 2010s). Background for the entire study: According to a later analysis, the approximately 130 validation repertoires were produced on the same platform as the approximately 690 repertoires of the first cohort. The study was designed to test whether signatures of past pathogen exposure could be identified by cataloging public T cell receptors. A separate validation cohort of roughly 120 different subjects was used in addition to the roughly 670-subject first cohort. High-throughput TCR immunosequencing, statistical association of individual TCRs with disease status, and machine learning were combined to predict cytomegalovirus infection status.

Findings and caveats that apply to the study as a whole: A few of the identified cytomegalovirus-associated TCR beta chains were confirmed in vitro to be specific for cytomegalovirus antigens. Subsequent analysis determined that TCRs grouped into clusters in the first cohort also showed a tendency toward co-occurrence across the 120 validation repertoires, and about 93% of cluster scores exceeded 0. The authors suggested that the approach could potentially be extended to other disease states and immunological phenotypes. The study gave a list of under 200 TCR beta chains associated with cytomegalovirus. Most TCR sequences were seen in very few donors, while some public TCRs were found in many individuals. A later analysis lacked HLA typing for the validation cohort, so it scored co-occurrence in that cohort across all 120 repertoires. The classifier was reported to diagnose cytomegalovirus status with high specificity and sensitivity in both the original cohort and the validation cohort.

Separate from the roughly 630-subject first cohort, the validation cohort of some 130 subjects was the group to which the donors belonged. Library generation was performed with the immunoSEQ multiplex PCR assay. The authors processed their data as follows. A statistical classification framework was built for diagnosing cytomegalovirus status from the catalog of TCR beta chain sequences. Here the immuneACCESS table is served through TCRdb, limited to in-frame sequences with V and J called. Missing clones are a known gap in these copies; in checked studies unresolved V genes cover under half, and the rest lacks a known reason. That table gives V, J and clone size, and the DNA gave D and trimming. The sample contains about 150,000 clones, approximately 86% of them found a single time. Jointly, the top ten make up 20% to 25% of the sample.

Specimen: PBMCs. This receptor chain uses TRBV29-1 and TRBJ2-2; 7 of the junction bases match TRBD2. The clonotype originates from a young man in good health and CMV-seropositive. CDR3 protein: CSVRRREGASGELFF. In nucleotide form, the sequence is TGCAGCGTCCGACGGAGGGAGGGAGCGTCGGGGGAGCTGTTTTTT.